The source of this T cell receptor beta chain is a study of Ad26.COV2.S vaccination and SARS-CoV-2 variants (dated by TCRdb to the early 2020s). Broadly, across the study: Donors in the vaccine arm were drawn from COV1001, a phase I-IIa trial of Ad26.COV2.S in healthy adults that was multicentre, randomized, double-blind and placebo-controlled. Dosing of Ad26.COV2.S was intramuscular, at either 5x10^10 or 1x10^11 viral particles, delivered as one shot or as two shots spaced 56 days apart. TCRbeta repertoire sequencing served as the tool for gauging how specific and how broad the SARS-CoV-2-reactive T cell receptors were following Ad26.COV2.S vaccination. A total of roughly 30 samples were included in the TCR-sequenced set, comprising some 20 Ad26.COV2.S vaccine recipients, 5 placebo recipients and 8 SARS-CoV-2 convalescent individuals. Trial participants were randomized into five groups of five: low-dose or high-dose Ad26.COV2.S given once or twice, or placebo on both occasions. Throughout the experiments and outcome assessment, investigators stayed blinded to trial group allocation.

Points on this clone: The target of this receptor is not known. One base away there is no much larger clone; base qualities are not given.

The study at large found these results: The authors noted that the TCR breadth and depth analyses may have underestimated total T cell responses. Substantial breadth of spike-specific CD8+ and CD4+ T cell responses was reported after vaccination. Ad26.COV2.S recipients had higher spike-specific TCR breadth than placebo recipients (P = 0.0014). The study lacked the statistical power to compare responses across vaccine doses or regimens. Non-spike TCR breadth was comparable between vaccine and placebo recipients, consistent with the vaccine containing only spike.

TCRbeta CDR3 regions were sequenced with the immunoSEQ Assay. After extraction, genomic DNA underwent amplification by bias-controlled multiplex PCR, followed by high-throughput sequencing. In the authors' own workflow: To quantify the absolute abundance of each unique TCRbeta CDR3 region, sequences were collapsed and filtered. T cell fraction was estimated by normalizing TCRbeta template counts to usable DNA, with usable DNA measured through amplification of reference genes found in all nucleated cells. Repertoire TCRs were annotated as SARS-CoV-2-specific by exact matching of V gene, CDR3 amino acid sequence and J gene to a known reactive TCR set. The reference SARS-CoV-2 TCR set was derived from MIRA and filtered for enrichment in COVID-19-positive ImmuneCODE repertoires, a step that removed public or cross-reactive TCRs. Based on the MIRA antigens, annotated TCRs were further analysed at the level of specific ORF or position within ORF. Breadth was defined as annotated unique rearrangements over total unique productive rearrangements; depth was the summed frequency of those rearrangements. Group comparisons of TCR breadth used two-sided Wilcoxon rank-sum tests. Drawn from immuneACCESS, this table holds only the in-frame rearrangements with V and J called that TCRdb kept. Clones are partly lost; checked studies trace under half to an unresolved V gene and leave the rest unexplained. V and J calls and clone size are those listed in that table; D and trimming were worked out from the DNA. The sample profile shows about 400,000 clones; roughly nine tenths of them were found once. The top ten constitute 3% to 4.5% of the sample.

V is cut by 0 bases and J by 0 bases, and the space between the germline ends is 16 bases. The CDR3 numbers 18 residues from cysteine through phenylalanine. Only the CDR3 DNA is retained, 54 bases long and in frame from the first base. Per the germline V gene, KGHDR is the CDR1 and SFDVKD is the CDR2. Per the publication, the treatment or condition label means: 15 to 20 received Ad26.COV2.S at low or high dose, single or two shots; roughly five received placebo; per-sample allocation not given. Repertoires of vaccine and placebo recipients were sequenced from samples taken on day 63 after the first injection. Between 29 July and 7 August 2020, Cohort 1b enrolled about 27 adults aged 18-55 years at one site in Boston, USA. Ad26.COV2.S consisted of a replication-incompetent adenovirus type 26 vector by which a prefusion-stabilized SARS-CoV-2 spike protein from the original Wuhan strain was expressed.

The rearranged chain carries TRBV24-1 and TRBJ1-2; tentative D gene TRBD1, with 5 bases matching. Sequenced here: peripheral blood, sampled in a trial of Ad26.COV2.S vaccine versus placebo. The TCR was taken from a person between 18 and 59 years old who received the Ad26.COV2.S COVID-19 vaccine or a placebo. For the CDR3, the sequence is CATSDLQSGGRANYGYTF. The DNA is as follows: TGTGCCACCAGTGATTTGCAGTCTGGGGGGAGAGCTAACTATGGCTACACCTTC.